These 5 T cell receptor beta chains were sequenced from one sample in a study of control samples from healthy donors and cancer patients. Using immunoSEQ multiplex PCR, the repertoire was profiled, and TCRdb retains in-frame clones only, with some absent. The sample lists 260,000 or so clones, approximately 80% occurring once. The sequenced material came from PBMCs. Source of these receptors: a woman in her fifties or sixties with lung cancer.

CDR3 residues: CASSLDPRGEQYF. CDR3 coding DNA: TGTGCCAGCAGCTTAGATCCCCGGGGCGAGCAGTACTTC. The V and J genes are TRBV11-2 and TRBJ2-7; D perhaps matches TRBD2 (5 bases). V was clipped by 0 bases and J by 6 bases, with 9 bases between them. This CDR3 has 13 residues. CDR1 SGHAT and CDR2 FQNNGV come from the germline V gene. Together with reference TRBV11-2 and TRBJ2-7, the CDR3 gives the full variable domain: EAGVAQSPRYKIIEKRQSVAFWCNPISGHATLYWYQQILGQGPKLLIQFQNNGVVDDSQLPKDRFSAERLKGVDSTLKIQPAKLEDSAVYLCASSLDPRGEQYFGPGTRLTVT.

The chain recombines TRBV19 with TRBJ1-5; 7 bases align to TRBD1. This CDR3 contains 13 residues. Germline assignment: CDR1 LNHDA and CDR2 SQIVND (reference sequence). The trim removed 8 bases at V and 2 bases at J, leaving 3 bases unmatched. The CDR3 DNA is TGTGCCAGTGAAACAGGGGGCAATCAGCCCCAGCATTTT. It yields the protein CASETGGNQPQHF.

CDR3 DNA sequence: TGTGCCAGCAGCGCAACTAGCGGAGGACCAGATACGCAGTATTTT. Residues: CASSATSGGPDTQYF. V is TRBV7-3 and J is TRBJ2-3; 8 bases are shared with TRBD2. Germline CDR1 reads SGHTA; CDR2 reads FQGTGA. The length of the CDR3 is 15 residues. The trim removed 5 bases at V and 4 bases at J, leaving 8 bases unmatched.

This clone was detected a few times. The gene calls are TRBV11-1 and TRBJ2-2; TRBD1 agrees at 8 bases. This CDR3 is 16 amino acids long. V shed 3 bases and J 6 bases; nucleotides not matched to a gene: 9. Germline-derived CDR1 and CDR2 are SGHAT and FQDESV (reference sequence). CDR3 bases: TGTGCCAGCAGCTTGGGAACAGGGGGAACACCCGGGGAGCTGTTTTTT. It translates to CASSLGTGGTPGELFF.

In this sample, this clone turned up a few times. The V and J genes are TRBV4-1 and TRBJ1-6; no firm D call. This CDR3 is built from 12 residues. Between the trimmed V and J ends, which lost 1 base and 11 bases, there was a span of 6 bases. CDR1 and CDR2 from the germline V gene are MGHRA and YSYEKL. CDR3 bases: TGCGCCAGCAGCCAAGTCCTTCCACCCCTCCACTTT. It specifies CASSQVLPPLHF.